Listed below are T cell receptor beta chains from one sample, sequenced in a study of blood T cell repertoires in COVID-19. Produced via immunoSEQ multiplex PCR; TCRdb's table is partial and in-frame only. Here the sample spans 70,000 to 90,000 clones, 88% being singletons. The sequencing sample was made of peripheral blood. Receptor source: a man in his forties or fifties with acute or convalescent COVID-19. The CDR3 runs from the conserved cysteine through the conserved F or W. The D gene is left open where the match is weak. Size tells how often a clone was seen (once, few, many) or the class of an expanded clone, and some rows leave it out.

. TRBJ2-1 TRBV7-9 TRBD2 CASSLTSGGTDSYNEQFF TGTGCCAGCAGCTTAACGAGCGGGGGGACCGACTCCTACAATGAGCAGTTCTTC
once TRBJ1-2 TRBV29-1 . CSVDTPPGQGHYGYTF TGCAGCGTTGATACCCCCCCGGGACAAGGACACTATGGCTACACCTTC
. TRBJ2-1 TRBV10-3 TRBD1 CAISESGGANNEQFF TGTGCCATCAGTGAGTCAGGGGGCGCAAACAATGAGCAGTTCTTC
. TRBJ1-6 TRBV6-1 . CASSEAQGSYNSPLHF TGTGCCAGCAGTGAAGCGCAGGGCTCCTATAATTCACCCCTCCACTTT
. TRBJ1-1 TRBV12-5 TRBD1 CASDRQGPEAFF TGTGCTAGTGACAGACAGGGACCTGAAGCTTTCTTT
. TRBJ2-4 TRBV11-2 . CASSPGNAKNIQYF TGTGCCAGCAGCCCGGGAAACGCCAAAAACATTCAGTACTTC
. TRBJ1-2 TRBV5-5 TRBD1 CASSPGQGSYGYTF TGTGCCAGCAGCCCGGGACAGGGAAGTTATGGCTACACCTTC
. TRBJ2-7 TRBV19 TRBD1 CASSIGQVISYEQYF TGTGCCAGTAGTATCGGACAGGTGATCTCCTACGAGCAGTACTTC
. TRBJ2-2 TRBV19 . CASSKVTDNTGELFF TGTGCCAGTAGTAAGGTCACAGACAACACCGGGGAGCTGTTTTTT
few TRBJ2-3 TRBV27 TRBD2 CASSPGTSGYTDTQYF TGTGCCAGCAGTCCTGGGACTAGCGGATACACAGATACGCAGTATTTT